This passage covers 11 T cell receptor beta chains from one sample sequenced in a study of T cells in Graves' hyperthyroidism and ophthalmopathy. TCR beta CDR3 regions were amplified from RNA transcripts. The HTBI primer set drove a first-round RT-PCR of the TCR CDR3. TCRdb redid the calling of the multiplex PCR reads with MiXCR, one entry per CDR3 protein. The sample records some 600,000 distinct CDR3 sequences, approximately 44% being singletons. The source material was peripheral blood or thyroid tissue (not recorded which). These receptors all stem from a woman under 30 with Graves' hyperthyroidism.

This chain connects TRBV7-9 to TRBJ2-5; possible D gene TRBD2, 6 bases. V was shortened by 5 bases and J by 2 bases, with 12 bases between the two germline ends. Germline CDR1 reads SEHNR; CDR2 reads FQNEAQ (reference sequence). This CDR3 has 14 residues. This CDR3 reads CASSPKGLQETQYF. The CDR3 DNA reads as TGTGCCAGCAGCCCCAAGGGACTTCAAGAGACCCAGTACTTC.

This CDR3 is CASSVEGRDRVGGKLFF. The CDR3 coding sequence is TGTGCCAGCAGCGTTGAAGGGAGGGACAGGGTAGGGGGAAAACTGTTTTTT. The chain employs TRBV9 and TRBJ1-4; 9 nucleotides align to TRBD1. From germline, CDR1 is SGDLS and CDR2 YYNGEE. Trimming took 2 bases from V and 10 from J; bases not matched to a gene: 15. The CDR3 spans 17 residues.

The chain uses TRBV12-3 or TRBV12-4 and TRBJ1-3; no clear D gene. There are 14 residues in the CDR3. V gave up 8 bases and J gave up 0 bases, with 11 bases separating them. CDR3 residues: CASGQGISGNTIYF. DNA of the CDR3: TGTGCCAGCGGGCAAGGGATCTCTGGAAACACCATATATTTT.

V is TRBV2 and J is TRBJ2-7, with TRBD2 matching 12 bases. The CDR3 consists of 15 residues. V shed 8 bases and J 3 bases; nucleotides not matched to a gene: 8. Looked up from germline, CDR1 is SNHLY and CDR2 is FYNNEI. The CDR3 loop is CASSETSGRNYEQYF. The CDR3, as DNA: TGTGCCAGCTCCGAGACTAGCGGGAGAAACTACGAGCAGTACTTC.

V and J are TRBV11-1 and TRBJ2-7, with D possibly TRBD2 on 6 matching bases. CDR3 size: 14 residues. The germline CDR1 and CDR2 sequences are SGHAT and FQDESV (reference sequence). The V end was cut by 6 bases, the J end by 3 bases, with 15 bases between. CDR3 bases: TGTGCCAGCAGTTACCACGGGAGTCGCTACGAGCAGTACTTC. The encoded protein is CASSYHGSRYEQYF.

In the case of this clonotype: Relative to the germline gene, one junction end is altered; a read error may explain this. This sequence joins TRBV20-1 and TRBJ2-7; D is unresolved. Germline values: CDR1 DFQATT, CDR2 SNEGSKA (reference sequence). The CDR3 covers 14 residues. The CDR3 DNA reads as TGCAGTGCTAGGCCACGGCGGCTCCTCTACGGGCAGTACTTC. Translated: CSARPRRLLYGQYF.

A few counts support this clonotype. J is TRBJ1-2 and V is TRBV7-2; the D gene is possibly TRBD1 (6 bases). V was trimmed by 3 bases and J by 6 bases, leaving 14 bases between them. Per germline, CDR1 SGHTA and CDR2 FQGNSA. CDR3 length equals 14 residues. CDR3 sequence reads: CASSFSQGYDGYTF. The DNA for the CDR3 is TGTGCCAGCAGCTTCTCACAGGGATATGATGGCTACACCTTC.

The chain couples TRBV12-3 or TRBV12-4 to TRBJ1-3; D is ambiguous. Trimming removed 6 bases at V and 0 bases at J, with 6 bases between. The CDR3 runs 13 residues. This CDR3 reads CASRKHSGNTIYF. As DNA, the CDR3 is TGTGCCAGCAGAAAACACTCTGGAAACACCATATATTTT.

V and J are TRBV2 and TRBJ1-1, with D maybe TRBD1 (5 bases). CDR3 size: 15 residues. Trimming stripped 3 bases from V and 4 bases from J, with 15 bases between. Germline V gene lookup returns CDR1 SNHLY and CDR2 FYNNEI. The CDR3 reads CASSEGGRRGTEAFF. As DNA, the CDR3 is TGTGCCAGCAGTGAGGGGGGGAGAAGGGGCACTGAAGCTTTCTTT.

This clonotype was counted a single time. The J gene is TRBJ2-5, the V gene TRBV6-5; 10 bases match TRBD2. Unmatched junction bases numbered 8, after V lost 0 bases and J lost 1 base. The CDR3 has 18 amino acids. The germline gives CDR1 MNHEY, CDR2 SVGAGI. The CDR3 loop reads CASSYSNRAGGPQETQYF. CDR3 sequence (DNA): TGTGCCAGCAGTTACTCGAATAGAGCGGGAGGGCCCCAAGAGACCCAGTACTTC.

V usage is TRBV29-1 and J usage is TRBJ1-5, with TRBD1 identical over 9 bases. The germline CDR1 and CDR2 sequences are SQVTM and ANQGSEA. There are 14 residues in the CDR3. V lost 3 bases, J lost 7 bases, and 7 bases stayed unmatched. In DNA form, the CDR3 reads TGCAGCGTTGAGCCTAGACAGGGGGGGCAGCCCCAGCATTTT. This codes for CSVEPRQGGQPQHF.